This entry lists 26 T cell receptor beta chains sequenced from one sample in a study of shared clonotypes between healthy human individuals. The assay was immunoSEQ multiplex PCR, and TCRdb's table has in-frame clones only and misses some. In the table there are under 1,100,000 clones, approximately 72% of which are singletons. Sequencing was performed on memory CD4+ T cells sorted from blood. This sample's subset: CD45RA-negative fraction. These receptors were obtained from a man younger than 35 in good health.

The rearrangement uses TRBV5-1 and TRBJ2-5; 9 bases fit TRBD1. CDR3 length: 15 amino acids. The V and J ends lost 4 bases and 2 bases, in that order; junction bases with no gene match: 6. Germline-derived CDR1 and CDR2 are SGHRS and YFSETQ. This CDR3 reads CASSQDRGWQETQYF. CDR3 DNA: TGCGCCAGCAGCCAGGACAGGGGTTGGCAAGAGACCCAGTACTTC.

The gene calls are TRBV6-6 and TRBJ2-3, with TRBD2 matching 14 bases. CDR3 length: 15 amino acids. V shed 6 bases and J 6 bases; nucleotides not matched to a gene: 5. Germline V lookup: CDR1 MNHNY, CDR2 SVGAGI (reference sequence). The CDR3 nucleotides are TGTGCCAGCAGCGGGACTAGCGGGAGTAGGGATACGCAGTATTTT. Translated: CASSGTSGSRDTQYF.

V gene TRBV10-1 combines with J gene TRBJ1-4; possible D gene TRBD1, 5 bases. This CDR3 is built from 13 residues. CDR1 and CDR2 from the germline V gene are WNHNN and SYGVQD (reference sequence). Trimming cost V 6 bases and J 5 bases, with 10 bases left between them. CDR3 amino acids: CASSLKGNEKLFF. The CDR3, as DNA: TGCGCCAGCAGCCTGAAGGGGAATGAAAAACTGTTTTTT.

This sequence joins TRBV10-1 and TRBJ2-1; D may correspond to TRBD1 or TRBD2 (7 bases each). V was pared by 5 bases and J by 2 bases, with 13 bases between. There are 15 residues in the CDR3. Germline V CDR1 and CDR2: WNHNN, SYGVQD (reference sequence). For the CDR3, the DNA is TGCGCCAGCAGTTCCCCAGGGGGGGCCTACAATGAGCAGTTCTTC. Encoded protein: CASSSPGGAYNEQFF.

The V call is TRBV4-1, the J call TRBJ2-7, with D perhaps TRBD1 or TRBD2 (5 bases each). V dropped 4 bases and J dropped 2 bases, with 15 bases sitting between them. Germline CDR1 reads MGHRA; CDR2 reads YSYEKL. The CDR3 totals 15 residues. The DNA of the CDR3 is TGCGCCAGCAGCCTCCCGGGACGGGCACCCTACGAGCAGTACTTC. Translation: CASSLPGRAPYEQYF.

V is TRBV7-8 and J is TRBJ2-7, with TRBD2 matching over 7 bases. The CDR3 sequence is 13 residues long. Germline lookup yields CDR1 SGHVS and CDR2 FQNEAQ. V lost 8 bases to trimming and J lost 7 bases; unmatched junction nucleotides: 11. The CDR3 protein is CASALGGVREQYF. The CDR3 DNA reads TGTGCCAGCGCCCTGGGAGGGGTAAGGGAGCAGTACTTC.

The chain combines TRBV7-2 with TRBJ2-5; the match to TRBD2 covers 8 bases. Germline V CDR1 and CDR2: SGHTA, FQGNSA. V lost 5 bases and J lost 1; bases outside the gene matches: 9. There are 16 residues in the CDR3. The CDR3 reads CASSPKGGRTQETQYF. CDR3 in DNA: TGTGCCAGCAGCCCGAAGGGCGGGAGGACCCAAGAGACCCAGTACTTC.

Written as DNA, the CDR3 is TGTGCCAGCAGTGGTTCGGGGGGGGTCGAGCAGTACTTC. It encodes CASSGSGGVEQYF. V and J are TRBV6-1 and TRBJ2-7, with 8 bases fitting TRBD2. The CDR3 consists of 13 residues. The V segment lost 4 bases and the J segment 6 bases; nucleotides outside the gene matches: 5. CDR1 and CDR2 from the germline V gene are MNHNS and SASEGT.

The V gene is TRBV11-3, the J gene TRBJ2-5; 9 positions agree with TRBD1. Germline CDR1 SGHNT, CDR2 YENEEA. With V trimmed by 5 bases and J by 5 bases, 6 bases remained unmatched. The CDR3 length is 14 residues. CDR3 sequence reads: CASSLTGGLETQYF. Here the CDR3 DNA reads TGTGCCAGCAGCCTAACAGGGGGCTTGGAGACCCAGTACTTC.

The chain carries TRBV7-2 and TRBJ2-7; a possible D gene is TRBD2 (6 bases). V lost 2 bases and J lost 4, with 18 bases in between. The CDR3 runs 16 residues. CDR1 and CDR2 (germline): SGHTA, FQGNSA. The CDR3 spells CASSLMPRGSSYEQYF. The CDR3, as DNA: TGTGCCAGCAGCTTAATGCCGCGGGGTAGTAGTTACGAGCAGTACTTC.

In this sample, this clone turned up a few times. The chain combines TRBV11-2 with TRBJ1-3, with 7 positions matching TRBD1. With 6 bases clipped from V and 4 bases from J, the junction kept 9 bases outside the gene matches. The V gene's germline CDR1 is SGHAT and CDR2 FQNNGV. CDR3 length: 15 residues. For the CDR3, the DNA is TGTGCCAGCAGAAAACTACAGGGGTCGGGAAACACCATATATTTT. Protein: CASRKLQGSGNTIYF.

A single count supports this clone. This sequence joins TRBV4-1 and TRBJ2-1, with D unresolved. This CDR3 comprises 13 residues. Germline CDR1 is MGHRA and CDR2 is YSYEKL. The ends were cut back, 1 base at V and 8 bases at J, with 9 bases in the middle. CDR3 nucleotide sequence: TGCGCCAGCAGCCAAGTCCACCGGGATGAGCAGTTCTTC. Translation: CASSQVHRDEQFF.

This chain connects TRBV10-3 to TRBJ2-3, with D perhaps TRBD1 or TRBD2 (5 bases each). The CDR3 covers 12 residues. Germline CDR1 reads ENHRY; CDR2 reads SYGVKD. V gave up 8 bases and J gave up 4 bases, with 10 bases separating them. As DNA, the CDR3 is TGTGCCATCGGGACGGTGTCAGATACGCAGTATTTT. Encoded protein: CAIGTVSDTQYF.

The chain links TRBV5-4 to TRBJ2-5, with 10 bases lining up with TRBD2. The V gene's germline CDR1 is SGHNT and CDR2 YYREEE (reference sequence). CDR3 size: 17 residues. The junction had 16 bases not matched to a gene; V was cut back by 6 bases and J by 5 bases. The CDR3 DNA sequence: TGTGCCAGCACCCCTTCGGCTAGCGGGAGTGGTTGGGAGACCCAGTACTTC. Its translation: CASTPSASGSGWETQYF. The full variable domain, with the rest looked up from reference TRBV5-4 and TRBJ2-5, is ETGVTQSPTHLIKTRGQQVTLRCSSQSGHNTVSWYQQALGQGPQFIFQYYREEENGRGNFPPRFSGLQFPNYSSELNVNALELDDSALYLCASTPSASGSGWETQYFGPGTRLLVL.

V gene TRBV21-1 combines with J gene TRBJ2-1; TRBD1, the table's D call, lacks a check against the DNA. TRBV21-1 counts as a pseudogene. There are 16 residues in the CDR3. The CDR3 reads CASSEPKKGAGNEQFF. Here the CDR3 DNA reads TGTGCCAGCAGCGAGCCCAAAAAGGGGGCGGGTAATGAGCAGTTCTTC.

The chain recombines TRBV25-1 with TRBJ1-1; no firm D call. This CDR3 has 14 residues. Trimming took 6 bases from V and 3 from J, leaving 14 bases between them. Per germline, CDR1 MGHDK and CDR2 SYGVNS. The CDR3 nucleotides are TGTGCCAGCAGCAGCCTCCGAAGGGACACTGAAGCTTTCTTT. Its translation: CASSSLRRDTEAFF.

In regard to this clone: A much larger clone differs from this one at a single base, so this may be a read error. V gene TRBV19 combines with J gene TRBJ2-7; 9 bases align to TRBD1. V shed 6 bases and J 3 bases; nucleotides not matched to a gene: 0. Germline values: CDR1 LNHDA, CDR2 SQIVND (reference sequence). The CDR3 is made up of 12 amino acids. The CDR3 DNA reads TGTGCCAGTAGGGGACAGGGCTACGAGCAGTACTTC. It translates to CASRGQGYEQYF. Combining the CDR3 with reference TRBV19 and TRBJ2-7 gives the whole variable domain DGGITQSPKYLFRKEGQNVTLSCEQNLNHDAMYWYRQDPGQGLRLIYYSQIVNDFQKGDIAEGYSVSREKKESFPLTVTSAQKNPTAFYLCASRGQGYEQYFGPGTRLTVT.

The rearrangement links TRBV7-9 to TRBJ1-6, with 8 bases that match TRBD1. There are 15 residues in the CDR3. From germline, CDR1 is SEHNR and CDR2 FQNEAQ (reference sequence). Trimming at V came to 1 base and at J to 6 bases, leaving 2 bases not matched to a gene. The CDR3: CASSLEGQGNSPLHF. Written as DNA, the CDR3 is TGTGCCAGCAGCTTAGAAGGACAGGGTAATTCACCCCTCCACTTT.

The J gene is TRBJ1-3, the V gene TRBV7-2; the match to TRBD1 covers 7 bases. After removal of 5 bases from V and 4 bases from J, the junction contained 8 bases not matched to a gene. The CDR3 length is 15 residues. Looked up from germline, CDR1 is SGHTA and CDR2 is FQGNSA. The CDR3 coding sequence is TGTGCCAGCAGCCCGACAGGGCCTGGAGGAAACACCATATATTTT. This encodes CASSPTGPGGNTIYF.

The gene calls are TRBV28 and TRBJ1-2; 8 nucleotides match TRBD1. The V gene's germline CDR1 is MDHEN and CDR2 SYDVKM. Trimming removed 3 bases from V and 7 bases from J; junction bases left unmatched: 10. This CDR3 has 15 residues. CDR3 coding DNA: TGTGCCAGCAGTTTGGCAGGGGGCAAATATGGTGGCTACACCTTC. Amino acid sequence: CASSLAGGKYGGYTF.

The J gene is TRBJ1-2, the V gene TRBV7-2, with 7 bases fitting TRBD1. CDR1 SGHTA and CDR2 FQGNSA come from the germline V gene. The CDR3 is 14 amino acids. J lost 6 bases, V lost 1 base, and 5 bases had no gene match. The CDR3 reads CASSLVGGKDGYTF. CDR3 coding DNA: TGTGCCAGCAGCTTAGTAGGGGGCAAGGATGGCTACACCTTC. Together with reference TRBV7-2 and TRBJ1-2, the CDR3 gives the full variable domain: GAGVSQSPSNKVTEKGKDVELRCDPISGHTALYWYRQSLGQGLEFLIYFQGNSAPDKSGLPSDRFSAERTGGSVSTLTIQRTQQEDSAVYLCASSLVGGKDGYTFGSGTRLTVV.

This chain joins TRBV19 and TRBJ1-5, with 9 bases aligning to TRBD1. Germline loops: CDR1 LNHDA, CDR2 SQIVND (reference sequence). There are 13 residues in the CDR3. The ends lost 6 bases at V and 7 bases at J; junction bases unmatched: 4. The CDR3: CASRGTGKQPQHF. CDR3 in DNA: TGTGCCAGTAGAGGGACAGGGAAGCAGCCCCAGCATTTT.

A remark on this clone: A far larger clone is a single base away, which makes a read error likely. The chain carries TRBV5-6 and TRBJ2-5; D unclear. The CDR3 extends over 15 amino acids. V lost 4 bases, J lost 1 base, and 14 bases lay in between. Germline V gene sequence: CDR1 SGHDT, CDR2 YYEEEE. The CDR3 DNA is TGTGCCAGCAGCCTGTTGGCTAACGTCCAAGAGACCCAGTACTTC. Amino acids: CASSLLANVQETQYF.

This clone showed up just once. At one of its ends the junction is not consistent with the germline gene, which may arise from a read error. The chain recombines TRBV19 with TRBJ2-7; D remains ambiguous. This CDR3 comprises 14 residues. Germline CDR1 LNHDA, CDR2 SQIVND (reference sequence). The CDR3 DNA reads as TGTGCCGGTAGTATAGACCCGTCCAGCTACGAGCAGTACTTC. Translating it yields CAGSIDPSSYEQYF. The entire variable domain, with the rest obtained from reference TRBV19 and TRBJ2-7, is as follows: DGGITQSPKYLFRKEGQNVTLSCEQNLNHDAMYWYRQDPGQGLRLIYYSQIVNDFQKGDIAEGYSVSREKKESFPLTVTSAQKNPTAFYLCAGSIDPSSYEQYFGPGTRLTVT.

Remarks on this clone: The DNA is left out, because the CDR3 cannot be placed on it with certainty; the CDR3 is given as TCRdb lists it. The CDR3 protein is CASGLGTGSGELFF. The genes are TRBV12-5 and TRBJ2-2; the table's D gene call, TRBD2, was not cross checked with the DNA. CDR1 and CDR2 (germline): LGHNT, FRNRAP. The CDR3 spans 14 amino acids, including both terminal residues.

This clone was counted ten times or more. The chain employs TRBV27 and TRBJ1-1; the D gene is possibly TRBD1 (5 bases). Trimming took 6 bases from V and 2 from J, leaving 10 bases between them. The CDR3 is 13 residues long. Germline CDR1 is MNHEY and CDR2 is SMNVEV (reference sequence). The CDR3 nucleotides are TGTGCCAGCAGAGACAGAGTAAACACTGAAGCTTTCTTT. It yields the protein CASRDRVNTEAFF.